The 21 T cell receptor beta chains given below trace back to one sample, sequenced in a study of T cell responses to AZD1222 COVID-19 vaccine. Profiling relied on immunoSEQ multiplex PCR, and the TCRdb table lists in-frame clones only, not all of them. This sample has 90,000 to 120,000 clones; roughly 89% occur once, and the top ten carry 22%. This specimen was peripheral blood, taken on day 0 of AZD1222 vaccination. The receptors shown here come from an adult in good health.

This chain uses TRBV10-3 with TRBJ1-5; TRBD1 is a possible D gene (5 bases). Trimming shortened V by 3 bases and J by 5 bases, and 14 bases separated the two germline ends. The germline gives CDR1 ENHRY, CDR2 SYGVKD. This CDR3 has 15 amino acids. Here the CDR3 reads CAISESGRSHQPQHF. The DNA of the CDR3 is TGTGCCATCAGTGAATCAGGGAGAAGTCATCAGCCCCAGCATTTT.

The V call is TRBV18, the J call TRBJ2-1; possibly TRBD1 for D (6 bases). CDR3 length: 14 residues. V lost 3 bases to trimming and J lost 4 bases, with 10 bases between them. Germline V lookup: CDR1 KGHSH, CDR2 LQKENI. The CDR3 DNA sequence: TGTGCCAGCTCACCCAGGGGCACTTACAATGAGCAGTTCTTC. Translation: CASSPRGTYNEQFF.

This rearrangement joins TRBV4-1 to TRBJ2-1; D ambiguous. The germline V gene has CDR1 MGHRA and CDR2 YSYEKL. CDR3 length: 17 residues. The V and J ends lost 0 bases and 2 bases respectively, with 14 bases between them. This CDR3 reads CASSQESQMATYNEQFF. CDR3 coding DNA: TGCGCCAGCAGCCAAGAATCTCAGATGGCCACCTACAATGAGCAGTTCTTC.

The chain is built from TRBV6-4 and TRBJ2-3, with TRBD2 identical over 14 bases. J lost 6 bases, V lost 6 bases, and 5 bases had no gene match. The length of the CDR3 is 15 residues. Per the germline V gene, CDR1 is MRHNA and CDR2 is SNTAGT. The CDR3 nucleotides read TGTGCCAGCAGCCGACTAGCGGGGGGGCGTGATACGCAGTATTTT. Translating it yields CASSRLAGGRDTQYF.

A single count supports this clone. The V gene is TRBV7-2, the J gene TRBJ1-1; D is perhaps TRBD1 (6 bases). Germline V gives CDR1 SGHTA, CDR2 FQGNSA. Trimming pared 3 bases from V and 5 bases from J, leaving 16 bases between. This CDR3 contains 15 residues. CDR3 DNA sequence: TGTGCCAGCAGCTTCCAAGCCAGGGGATATACTGAAGCTTTCTTT. Translation: CASSFQARGYTEAFF.

The V gene is TRBV30, the J gene TRBJ2-7, with D tentatively TRBD1 (6 bases). The V end was cut by 2 bases, the J end by 6 bases, with 17 bases between. The V gene's germline CDR1 is GTSNPN and CDR2 SVGIG (reference sequence). The CDR3 is 14 amino acids. This chain's CDR3 is CAWSMGTRTLEQYF. DNA of the CDR3: TGTGCCTGGAGTATGGGGACACGGACTCTCGAGCAGTACTTC.

This chain links TRBV6-5 with TRBJ1-1; no firm D call. The germline CDR1 and CDR2 sequences are MNHEY and SVGAGI. V was pared by 6 bases and J by 5 bases, with 7 bases between. This CDR3 is 11 amino acids long. The CDR3, as DNA: TGTGCCAGCAGAAGAACGACTGAAGCTTTCTTT. It is translated as CASRRTTEAFF.

The chain is built from TRBV5-1 and TRBJ1-2; 10 positions match TRBD1. Germline V CDR1 and CDR2: SGHRS, YFSETQ. The CDR3 contains 17 residues. J gave up 6 bases and V 3 bases, and 14 bases lay outside the gene matches. In DNA form, the CDR3 reads TGCGCCAGCAGCTCAAGGACAGGGGGAGTTGAGAGAGATGGCTACACCTTC. Encoded protein: CASSSRTGGVERDGYTF.

The V gene is TRBV28, the J gene TRBJ1-1, with D uncertain. This CDR3 comprises 11 residues. V was shortened by 3 bases and J by 4 bases, with 3 bases between the two germline ends. Germline V gene sequence: CDR1 MDHEN, CDR2 SYDVKM. This CDR3 reads CASSFFTEAFF. The CDR3 DNA is TGTGCCAGCAGTTTTTTCACTGAAGCTTTCTTT. Using reference TRBV28 and TRBJ1-1 for the parts outside the CDR3, the full variable domain is DVKVTQSSRYLVKRTGEKVFLECVQDMDHENMFWYRQDPGLGLRLIYFSYDVKMKEKGDIPEGYSVSREKKERFSLILESASTNQTSMYLCASSFFTEAFFGQGTRLTVV.

The sample holds one count of this clone. The V call is TRBV7-2, the J call TRBJ2-7, with 12 bases identical to TRBD1. Per germline, CDR1 SGHTA and CDR2 FQGNSA. The CDR3 extends over 15 amino acids. V dropped 6 bases and J dropped 5; count of bases not matched to a gene: 8. CDR3 bases: TGTGCCAGCAGGGGGCGGGGACAGGGGGCCGACGAGCAGTACTTC. It translates to CASRGRGQGADEQYF.

This clone occurred once. The rearrangement joins TRBV5-4 to TRBJ2-7; D gene uncertain. Trimming shortened V by 1 base and J by 3 bases, and 8 bases separated the two germline ends. There are 13 residues in the CDR3. Per germline, CDR1 SGHNT and CDR2 YYREEE (reference sequence). The CDR3 is CASSLFLGYEQYF. The DNA of the CDR3 is TGTGCCAGCAGCTTGTTCTTGGGCTACGAGCAGTACTTC.

The chain links TRBV5-6 to TRBJ1-2; D is ambiguous. V lost 0 bases and J lost 2, with 5 bases in between. Germline V CDR1 and CDR2: SGHDT, YYEEEE. The CDR3 length is 13 residues. The CDR3 reads CASSLAVNYGYTF. CDR3 sequence (DNA): TGTGCCAGCAGCTTGGCAGTGAACTATGGCTACACCTTC.

This CDR3 is CATSEKGPYTEAFF. CDR3 nucleotide sequence: TGTGCCACCAGTGAAAAGGGTCCTTACACTGAAGCTTTCTTT. The gene calls are TRBV24-1 and TRBJ1-1; D is ambiguous. Germline V gene sequence: CDR1 KGHDR, CDR2 SFDVKD. Trimming pared 4 bases from V and 3 bases from J, leaving 11 bases between. This CDR3 has 14 residues.

The chain uses TRBV15 and TRBJ1-5, with D hard to call. CDR1 LNHNV and CDR2 YYDKDF come from the germline V gene (reference sequence). The CDR3 contains 15 residues. The V and J ends lost 1 base and 1 base respectively, with 8 bases between them. The CDR3: CATSRGTPSNQPQHF. CDR3 in DNA: TGTGCCACCAGCAGAGGAACCCCAAGCAATCAGCCCCAGCATTTT.

The chain joins TRBV9 to TRBJ2-1; no reliable D call. V was trimmed by 2 bases and J by 8 bases, leaving 20 bases between them. The germline CDR1 and CDR2 sequences are SGDLS and YYNGEE. The CDR3 extends over 16 amino acids. The CDR3 nucleotides are TGTGCCAGCAGCGTTGGTAGGCTCAACCGTGGGGATGAGCAGTTCTTC. Residues: CASSVGRLNRGDEQFF.

Here the CDR3 reads CASSQEPPGNTGELFF. The CDR3 nucleotides are TGCGCCAGCAGCCAAGAACCACCGGGGAACACCGGGGAGCTGTTTTTT. The chain recombines TRBV4-3 with TRBJ2-2; unclear D gene. Germline assignment: CDR1 LGHNA and CDR2 YSLEER. Trimming pared 0 bases from V and 1 base from J, leaving 9 bases between. This CDR3 region has 16 residues.

V usage is TRBV5-6 and J usage is TRBJ1-4; weak D call: TRBD1 (5 bases). Germline CDR1 and CDR2: SGHDT and YYEEEE. V gave up 0 bases and J gave up 7 bases, with 13 bases separating them. The CDR3 spans 15 residues. The CDR3 is CASSLGQPMSEKLFF. The DNA of the CDR3 is TGTGCCAGCAGCTTGGGACAGCCGATGAGTGAAAAACTGTTTTTT.

This clone was counted only a few times. This chain connects TRBV5-1 to TRBJ1-3; unclear D gene. Deletions cut 0 bases from V and 4 bases from J, with 5 bases between. Germline CDR1 and CDR2: SGHRS and YFSETQ. The CDR3 loop spans 13 amino acids. The CDR3 sequence: CASSLVGGNTIYF. The DNA of the CDR3 is TGCGCCAGCAGCTTGGTCGGCGGAAACACCATATATTTT.

This clone came up once. The V and J genes are TRBV18 and TRBJ2-1; D ambiguous. V shed 1 base and J shed 9 bases, with 10 bases lying between them. Germline values: CDR1 KGHSH, CDR2 LQKENI. This CDR3 contains 13 residues. Here the CDR3 reads CASSPLNLPEQFF. Written as DNA, the CDR3 is TGTGCCAGCTCACCACTTAACCTCCCTGAGCAGTTCTTC.

The genes are TRBV4-2 and TRBJ1-1; D is unclear. The germline gives CDR1 LGHNA, CDR2 YNFKEQ. CDR3 length equals 14 residues. The ends were cut back, 4 bases at V and 1 base at J, with 10 bases in the middle. Here the CDR3 DNA reads TGTGCCAGCAGCCCGAGCGTCTCGAACACTGAAGCTTTCTTT. This codes for CASSPSVSNTEAFF.

The genes are TRBV18 and TRBJ2-2; unclear D gene. The length of the CDR3 is 15 residues. The germline V gene has CDR1 KGHSH and CDR2 LQKENI. V was clipped by 3 bases and J by 4 bases, with 12 bases between them. The CDR3: CASSPSGPATGELFF. The CDR3 bases are TGTGCCAGCTCACCTTCAGGTCCTGCCACCGGGGAGCTGTTTTTT.